The 31 T cell receptor beta chains in this list originate from one sample, sequenced in a study of early T cells in non-severe SARS-CoV-2 infection. In TCRdb, the 5' RACE reads were re-called with MiXCR into one record per CDR3 protein. The table lists 20,000 to 25,000 distinct CDR3 sequences, about 4.5% of them singletons. The material sequenced was whole blood. These receptors were obtained from an adult who was a healthcare worker with PCR-confirmed SARS-CoV-2 infection or an uninfected control (not recorded which).

This clonotype came up many times. The chain couples TRBV5-1 to TRBJ2-3, with a weak D call TRBD1 (5 bases). Trimming took off 0 bases at V and 1 base at J, with 12 bases between the two ends. The CDR3 has 16 amino acids. Germline assignment: CDR1 SGHRS and CDR2 YFSETQ. As DNA, the CDR3 is TGCGCCAGCAGCTTGGAGGGGCCTCCGGGCACAGATACGCAGTATTTT. It encodes CASSLEGPPGTDTQYF.

The rearrangement uses TRBV11-2 and TRBJ2-5; 12 nucleotides agree with TRBD1. V lost 5 bases, J lost 5 bases, and 9 bases stayed unmatched. Germline CDR1 reads SGHAT; CDR2 reads FQNNGV. This CDR3 has 16 amino acids. As DNA, the CDR3 is TGTGCCAGCAGCACTTTTTGGGACAGGGGGCTGGAGACCCAGTACTTC. It translates to CASSTFWDRGLETQYF.

This clonotype was observed a handful of times. V is TRBV19 and J is TRBJ2-2; 8 nucleotides align to TRBD1. Germline trimming cut 11 bases from V and 2 bases from J; bases unmatched to any gene: 7. This CDR3 has 14 residues. Per the germline V gene, CDR1 is LNHDA and CDR2 is SQIVND (reference sequence). The CDR3 sequence is CAANRGRNTGELFF. DNA of the CDR3: TGTGCCGCCAACAGGGGGAGAAACACCGGGGAGCTGTTTTTT.

The J gene is TRBJ2-3, the V gene TRBV7-2, with a possible D match to TRBD2 (5 bases). CDR3 length: 14 residues. The germline CDR1 and CDR2 sequences are SGHTA and FQGNSA. Trimming removed 6 bases at V and 6 bases at J, with 16 bases between. CDR3 sequence reads: CASSPVGGRDTQYF. CDR3 nucleotides: TGTGCCAGCAGTCCCGTTGGCGGGCGGGATACGCAGTATTTT. Variable domain in full (rest from reference TRBV7-2 and TRBJ2-3): GAGVSQSPSNKVTEKGKDVELRCDPISGHTALYWYRQSLGQGLEFLIYFQGNSAPDKSGLPSDRFSAERTGGSVSTLTIQRTQQEDSAVYLCASSPVGGRDTQYFGPGTRLTVL.

This clonotype has a count of ten or more. The V call is TRBV6-2 or TRBV6-3, the J call TRBJ2-5; no firm D call. Germline-derived CDR1 and CDR2 are MNHEY and SVGEGT. This CDR3 comprises 16 residues. Trimming took 4 bases from V and 1 from J, leaving 16 bases between them. The CDR3, as DNA: TGTGCCAGCAGTTCTACCTCCGACTCGCGCCAAGAGACCCAGTACTTC. Its translation: CASSSTSDSRQETQYF.

This chain uses TRBV5-1 with TRBJ1-4; 8 bases agree with TRBD1. Germline CDR1 is SGHRS and CDR2 is YFSETQ. This CDR3 has 14 amino acids. Trimming took 1 base from V and 9 from J; bases not matched to a gene: 5. The CDR3 is CASSLTAGGQKLFF. CDR3 DNA sequence: TGCGCCAGCAGCTTGACGGCAGGGGGCCAAAAACTGTTTTTT.

This clonotype was counted at least ten times. The rearrangement joins TRBV28 to TRBJ2-7; the match to TRBD1 covers 9 bases. Germline V gene sequence: CDR1 MDHEN, CDR2 SYDVKM. CDR3 length equals 15 residues. Trimming at V came to 6 bases and at J to 4 bases, leaving 10 bases not matched to a gene. The CDR3 spells CASSLAGTGRYEQYF. DNA of the CDR3: TGTGCCAGCAGCCTAGCCGGGACAGGGAGGTACGAGCAGTACTTC.

This clonotype occurred many times. The rearrangement uses TRBV3-1 and TRBJ2-1, with D tentatively TRBD2 (6 bases). V lost 5 bases to trimming and J lost 3 bases, with 14 bases between them. Germline CDR1 is LGHDT and CDR2 is YNNKEL (reference sequence). The CDR3 sequence is 15 residues long. The CDR3: CASSLGGSVYNEQFF. The DNA for the CDR3 is TGTGCCAGCAGCTTGGGGGGATCAGTCTACAATGAGCAGTTCTTC.

This chain links TRBV9 with TRBJ1-2; D gene uncertain. The length of the CDR3 is 15 residues. In germline, CDR1 is SGDLS, CDR2 YYNGEE. Trimming took 1 base from V and 4 from J, leaving 14 bases between them. CDR3 sequence: CASSVSLSNSYGYTF. CDR3 coding DNA: TGTGCCAGCAGCGTAAGCTTGTCCAATAGCTATGGCTACACCTTC.

Notes on this clonotype: This may stem from a read error, because a much larger clone lies one nucleotide away. The chain combines TRBV19 with TRBJ2-1, with 9 bases lining up with TRBD2. Germline V CDR1 and CDR2: LNHDA, SQIVND (reference sequence). This CDR3 region has 16 residues. CDR3 protein: CTSRGISGGLGNEQFF. The CDR3 DNA follows: TGTACCAGTAGAGGTATTAGCGGGGGACTCGGCAATGAGCAGTTCTTC.

The chain combines TRBV11-2 with TRBJ2-1; D possibly corresponds to TRBD2 (7 bases). V lost 5 bases and J lost 7, with 21 bases in between. The CDR3 has 16 residues. The germline gives CDR1 SGHAT, CDR2 FQNNGV. The CDR3 loop reads CASSQFAGALGNEQFF. CDR3 nucleotides: TGTGCCAGCAGCCAGTTCGCGGGGGCTCTCGGGAATGAGCAGTTCTTC.

This clonotype was found many times. The chain uses TRBV14 and TRBJ2-1, with TRBD1 matching 7 bases. Germline lookup yields CDR1 SGHDN and CDR2 FVKESK. The CDR3 runs to 16 residues. Germline trimming cut 5 bases from V and 2 bases from J; bases unmatched to any gene: 9. Here the CDR3 DNA reads TGTGCCAGCAGCATAACCCTCGGGACAGCCTACAATGAGCAGTTCTTC. It translates to CASSITLGTAYNEQFF. The full variable domain, completed using reference TRBV14 and TRBJ2-1, is EAGVTQFPSHSVIEKGQTVTLRCDPISGHDNLYWYRRVMGKEIKFLLHFVKESKQDESGMPNNRFLAERTGGTYSTLKVQPAELEDSGVYFCASSITLGTAYNEQFFGPGTRLTVL.

This clonotype showed up many times. The rearrangement links TRBV4-3 to TRBJ2-2; D is unclear. CDR1 is LGHNA and CDR2 is YSLEER in the germline V gene. With 2 bases removed from V and 4 bases from J, the gap between germline ends came to 8 bases. The CDR3 extends over 14 amino acids. CDR3 in amino acids: CASSQSAATGELFF. The CDR3 DNA sequence: TGCGCCAGCAGCCAAAGCGCCGCCACCGGGGAGCTGTTTTTT.

This rearrangement joins TRBV6-5 to TRBJ1-2, with 7 bases that match TRBD1. The germline V gene encodes CDR1 MNHEY and CDR2 SVGAGI. The CDR3 spans 17 residues. V was pared by 5 bases and J by 5 bases, with 17 bases of the junction left unmatched. CDR3 amino acids: CASSKGDSRRAQYGYTF. The CDR3 coding sequence is TGTGCCAGCAGTAAAGGGGACAGCCGCCGCGCCCAATATGGCTACACCTTC.

This clonotype was counted only a few times. The J gene is TRBJ1-2, the V gene TRBV24-1; D not resolved. CDR3 size: 13 residues. The V and J ends lost 12 bases and 5 bases respectively, with 18 bases between them. Germline V gene data show CDR1 as KGHDR and CDR2 as SFDVKD. CDR3: CAVGIGGSYGYTF. The CDR3 DNA reads TGTGCCGTAGGAATAGGAGGGTCTTATGGCTACACCTTC.

The chain links TRBV15 to TRBJ1-3; D is ambiguous. CDR1 and CDR2 (germline): LNHNV, YYDKDF (reference sequence). Trimming cost V 0 bases and J 0 bases, with 3 bases left between them. CDR3 length: 14 amino acids. The CDR3 bases are TGTGCCACCAGCAGAGAGATCTCTGGAAACACCATATATTTT. Translated: CATSREISGNTIYF.

This clonotype was observed a handful of times. V and J are TRBV12-3 or TRBV12-4 and TRBJ2-1; a possible D gene is TRBD1 (6 bases). CDR3 length equals 14 residues. V was clipped by 6 bases and J by 7 bases, with 16 bases between them. The CDR3 nucleotides are TGTGCCAGCAGCCCAACAGGGACGGGGAATGAGCAGTTCTTC. It encodes CASSPTGTGNEQFF.

Only a few counts were recorded for this clonotype. This rearrangement joins TRBV12-3 or TRBV12-4 to TRBJ2-1, with 8 bases fitting TRBD1. The CDR3 is 15 amino acids. With 3 bases clipped from V and 2 bases from J, the junction kept 3 bases outside the gene matches. CDR3 coding DNA: TGTGCCAGCAGTTTCGACAGGGGCGCCTACAATGAGCAGTTCTTC. It is translated as CASSFDRGAYNEQFF.

This clonotype was found a few times. The chain has TRBV5-1 and TRBJ1-1; D ambiguous. V was shortened by 0 bases and J by 9 bases, with 12 bases between the two germline ends. Germline lookup yields CDR1 SGHRS and CDR2 YFSETQ. The CDR3 has 13 amino acids. The CDR3 DNA sequence: TGCGCCAGCAGCTTGGCCTCGAGATCTCAAGCTTTCTTT. Residues: CASSLASRSQAFF.

The rearrangement links TRBV4-2 to TRBJ2-3; TRBD1 matches 8 bases. The CDR3 extends over 17 amino acids. The germline V gene encodes CDR1 LGHNA and CDR2 YNFKEQ. The J segment lost 3 bases and the V segment lost 0 bases, leaving 8 bases of the junction unmatched. CDR3 sequence (DNA): TGTGCCAGCAGCCAAGAGACAGGGGTTACGAGGACAGATACGCAGTATTTT. It specifies CASSQETGVTRTDTQYF.

There are many counts of this clonotype. The CDR3 DNA sequence: TGTGCCAGCAGCTTATTATTGGGGTCGGGGCGTACGAACACTGAAGCTTTCTTT. It is translated as CASSLLLGSGRTNTEAFF. The chain employs TRBV7-6 and TRBJ1-1; D is possibly TRBD1 (5 bases). V was shortened by 2 bases and J by 1 base, with 20 bases between the two germline ends. The CDR3 is made up of 18 amino acids. Germline V CDR1 and CDR2: SGHVS, FNYEAQ.

This clonotype came up many times. The V call is TRBV19, the J call TRBJ2-1; D uncertain. Per the germline V gene, CDR1 is LNHDA and CDR2 is SQIVND (reference sequence). V shed 10 bases and J shed 16 bases, with 17 bases lying between them. The CDR3 runs 10 residues. The DNA for the CDR3 is TGTGCCATCAACCTAATTTCAGATTTCTTC. It specifies CAINLISDFF. The whole variable domain, remainder taken from reference TRBV19 and TRBJ2-1, is DGGITQSPKYLFRKEGQNVTLSCEQNLNHDAMYWYRQDPGQGLRLIYYSQIVNDFQKGDIAEGYSVSREKKESFPLTVTSAQKNPTAFYLCAINLISDFFGPGTRLTVL.

On this clonotype itself: A much bigger clone sits one base away, suggesting this may be a read error. The chain carries TRBV10-3 and TRBJ2-7; D may match TRBD1 or TRBD2 (6 bases each). Germline V gene sequence: CDR1 ENHRY, CDR2 SYGVKD. The CDR3 spans 11 residues. The DNA for the CDR3 is TGTACCATCTCGAGGGGGGACGAGCAGTACTTC. This codes for CTISRGDEQYF.

This clonotype was seen at least ten times. The chain joins TRBV12-3 or TRBV12-4 to TRBJ2-7; 12 nucleotides line up with TRBD1. V lost 4 bases, J lost 7 bases, and 8 bases stayed unmatched. The CDR3 is 15 residues long. The CDR3 is CASSSSGQGALEQYF. The CDR3 nucleotides read TGTGCCAGCAGTTCCTCGGGACAGGGGGCGCTAGAGCAGTACTTC.

This clonotype was detected ten times or more. The V call is TRBV25-1, the J call TRBJ2-3; TRBD1 matches 7 bases. V trimming: 4 bases; J trimming: 4 bases; junction bases outside the gene matches: 5. The germline CDR1 and CDR2 sequences are MGHDK and SYGVNS. The CDR3 sequence is 14 residues long. As DNA, the CDR3 is TGTGCCAGCAGTGTCGGACAGGTAGCAGATACGCAGTATTTT. This gives the protein CASSVGQVADTQYF.

This clonotype was counted between two and nine times. This chain uses TRBV20-1 with TRBJ2-3, with 10 bases that match TRBD1. Germline CDR1 reads DFQATT; CDR2 reads SNEGSKA (reference sequence). CDR3 length equals 15 residues. Trimming at V came to 2 bases and at J to 6 bases, leaving 8 bases not matched to a gene. In nucleotides, the CDR3 is TGCAGTGCTAGATCCGGGACAGGGGCTGGGGATACGCAGTATTTT. Protein: CSARSGTGAGDTQYF.

This clonotype was counted ten times or more. This chain joins TRBV14 and TRBJ1-4; no definite D call. CDR1 and CDR2 from the germline V gene are SGHDN and FVKESK. Trimming removed 0 bases at V and 5 bases at J, with 10 bases between. This CDR3 is built from 15 residues. The CDR3 DNA is TGTGCCAGCAGCCAAGATGGAAGGGAGAATGAAAAACTGTTTTTT. It specifies CASSQDGRENEKLFF.

This clonotype appeared many times. This sequence joins TRBV4-3 and TRBJ2-5; TRBD2 agrees at 8 bases. Losses at the gene ends were 1 base for V and 1 base for J; bases not matched to a gene: 8. The V gene's germline CDR1 is LGHNA and CDR2 YSLEER. This CDR3 region has 17 residues. Here the CDR3 DNA reads TGCGCCAGCAGCCAAGGTAGCCCTGGACTAGCCCAAGAGACCCAGTACTTC. Translation: CASSQGSPGLAQETQYF.

This clonotype was observed many times. This rearrangement joins TRBV20-1 to TRBJ2-5; no reliable D call. This CDR3 is built from 11 residues. V was pared by 6 bases and J by 4 bases, with 9 bases between. From germline, CDR1 is DFQATT and CDR2 SNEGSKA (reference sequence). Here the CDR3 DNA reads TGCAGTGCCATACGTAGAGAGACCCAGTACTTC. Its translation: CSAIRRETQYF.

This rearrangement joins TRBV27 to TRBJ2-7; D uncertain. Trimming took off 5 bases at V and 2 bases at J, with 19 bases between the two ends. Per germline, CDR1 MNHEY and CDR2 SMNVEV (reference sequence). The CDR3 loop spans 16 amino acids. The CDR3 spells CASSPYSPLRTYEQYF. The CDR3 nucleotides read TGTGCCAGCAGTCCATACTCCCCACTACGAACCTACGAGCAGTACTTC.

This clonotype was recorded at least ten times. The V gene is TRBV6-2 or TRBV6-3, the J gene TRBJ1-3; D is unresolved. Germline CDR1 and CDR2: MNHEY and SVGEGT. CDR3 length equals 15 residues. V was clipped by 6 bases and J by 0 bases, with 12 bases between them. CDR3 in DNA: TGTGCCAGCAGGTACCACGGGAGCTCTGGAAACACCATATATTTT. It yields the protein CASRYHGSSGNTIYF.